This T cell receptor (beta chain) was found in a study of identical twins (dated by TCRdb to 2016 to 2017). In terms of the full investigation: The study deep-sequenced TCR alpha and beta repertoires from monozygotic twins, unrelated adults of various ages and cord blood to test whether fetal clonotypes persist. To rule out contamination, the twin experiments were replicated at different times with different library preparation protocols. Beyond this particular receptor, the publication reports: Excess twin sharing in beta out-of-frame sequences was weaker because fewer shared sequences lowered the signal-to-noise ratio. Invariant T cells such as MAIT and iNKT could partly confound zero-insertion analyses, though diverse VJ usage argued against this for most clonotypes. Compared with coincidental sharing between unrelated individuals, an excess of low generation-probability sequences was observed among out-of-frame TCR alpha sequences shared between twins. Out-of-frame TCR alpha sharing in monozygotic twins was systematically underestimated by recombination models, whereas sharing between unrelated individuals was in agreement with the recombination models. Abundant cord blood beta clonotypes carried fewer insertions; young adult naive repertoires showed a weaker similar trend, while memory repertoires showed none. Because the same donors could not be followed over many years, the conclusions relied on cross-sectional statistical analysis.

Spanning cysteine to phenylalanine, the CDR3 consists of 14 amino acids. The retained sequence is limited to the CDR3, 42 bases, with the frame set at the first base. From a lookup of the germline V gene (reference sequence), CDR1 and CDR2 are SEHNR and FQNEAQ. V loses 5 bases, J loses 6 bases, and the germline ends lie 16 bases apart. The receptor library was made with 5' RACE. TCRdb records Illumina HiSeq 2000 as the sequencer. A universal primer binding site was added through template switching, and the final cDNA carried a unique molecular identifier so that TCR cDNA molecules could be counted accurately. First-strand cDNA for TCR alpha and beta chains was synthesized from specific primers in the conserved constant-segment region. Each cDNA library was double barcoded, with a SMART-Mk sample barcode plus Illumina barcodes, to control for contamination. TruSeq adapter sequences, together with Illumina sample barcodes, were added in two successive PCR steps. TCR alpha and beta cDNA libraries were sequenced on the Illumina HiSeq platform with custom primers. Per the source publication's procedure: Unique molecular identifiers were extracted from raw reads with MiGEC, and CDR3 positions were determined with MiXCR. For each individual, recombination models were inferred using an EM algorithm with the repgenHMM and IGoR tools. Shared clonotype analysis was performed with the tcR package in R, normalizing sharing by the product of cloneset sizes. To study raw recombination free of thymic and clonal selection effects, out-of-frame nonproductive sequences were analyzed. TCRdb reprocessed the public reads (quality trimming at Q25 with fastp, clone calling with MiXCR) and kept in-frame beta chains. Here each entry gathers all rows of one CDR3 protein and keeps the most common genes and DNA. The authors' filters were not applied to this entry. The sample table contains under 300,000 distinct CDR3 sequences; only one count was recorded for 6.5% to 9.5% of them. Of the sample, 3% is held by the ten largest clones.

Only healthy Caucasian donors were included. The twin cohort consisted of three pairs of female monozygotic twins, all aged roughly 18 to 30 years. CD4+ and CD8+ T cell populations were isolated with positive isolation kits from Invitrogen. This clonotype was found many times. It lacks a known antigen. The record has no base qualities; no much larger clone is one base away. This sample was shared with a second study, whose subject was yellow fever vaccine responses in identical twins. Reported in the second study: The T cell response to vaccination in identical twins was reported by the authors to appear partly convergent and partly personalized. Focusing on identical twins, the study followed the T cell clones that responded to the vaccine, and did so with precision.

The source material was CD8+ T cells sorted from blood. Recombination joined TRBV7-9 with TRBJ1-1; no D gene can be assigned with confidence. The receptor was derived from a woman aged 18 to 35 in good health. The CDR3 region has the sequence CASSESGLSPEAFF. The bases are TGTGCCAGCAGCGAGTCAGGATTATCTCCTGAAGCTTTCTTT.